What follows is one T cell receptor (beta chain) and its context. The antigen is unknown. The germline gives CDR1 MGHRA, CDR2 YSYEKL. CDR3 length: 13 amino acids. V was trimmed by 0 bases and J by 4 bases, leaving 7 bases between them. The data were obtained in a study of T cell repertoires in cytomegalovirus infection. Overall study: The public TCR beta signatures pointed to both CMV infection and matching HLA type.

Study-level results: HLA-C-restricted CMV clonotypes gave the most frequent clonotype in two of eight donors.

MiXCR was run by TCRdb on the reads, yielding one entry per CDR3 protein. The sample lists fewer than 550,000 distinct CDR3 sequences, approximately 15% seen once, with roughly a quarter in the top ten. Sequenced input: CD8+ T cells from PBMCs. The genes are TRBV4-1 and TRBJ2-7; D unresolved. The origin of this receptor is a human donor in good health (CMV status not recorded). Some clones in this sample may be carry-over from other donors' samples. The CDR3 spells CASSQEMGYEQYF. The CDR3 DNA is TGCGCCAGCAGCCAAGAGATGGGTTACGAGCAGTACTTC.